This T cell receptor beta chain was documented in a study of graft-versus-host responses after intestinal transplantation. Regarding this clone: The antigen is undetermined.

The data were produced by immunoSEQ multiplex PCR, yet TCRdb's version contains in-frame clones alone and is incomplete. The table has approximately 82,000 clones, 90% to 95% seen once. Germline-derived CDR1 and CDR2 are MNHEY and SMNVEV (reference sequence). CDR3 length: 14 amino acids. The J segment lost 3 bases and the V segment lost 5 bases, leaving 3 bases of the junction unmatched. The V and J genes are TRBV27 and TRBJ2-7; TRBD1 agrees at 11 bases. The source is a human donor who was the organ donor for an intestinal transplant. This material consisted of unstimulated CD8+ T cells sorted from spleen or lymph node cells, taken before transplant. CDR3 protein: CASSPGTGGYEQYF. CDR3 DNA sequence: TGTGCCAGCAGTCCCGGGACAGGGGGCTACGAGCAGTACTTC.